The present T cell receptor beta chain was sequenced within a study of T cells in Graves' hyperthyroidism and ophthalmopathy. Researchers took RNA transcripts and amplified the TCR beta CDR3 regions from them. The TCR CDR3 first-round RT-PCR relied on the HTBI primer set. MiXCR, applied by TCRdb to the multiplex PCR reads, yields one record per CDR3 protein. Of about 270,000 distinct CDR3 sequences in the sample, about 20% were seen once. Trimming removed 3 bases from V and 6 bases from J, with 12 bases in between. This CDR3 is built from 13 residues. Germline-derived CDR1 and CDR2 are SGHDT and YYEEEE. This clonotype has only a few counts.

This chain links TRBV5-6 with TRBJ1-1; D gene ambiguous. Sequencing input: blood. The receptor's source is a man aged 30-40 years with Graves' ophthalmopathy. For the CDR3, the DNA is TGTGCCAGCAGCTACAACAGACGAGCTGAAGCTTTCTTT. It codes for CASSYNRRAEAFF. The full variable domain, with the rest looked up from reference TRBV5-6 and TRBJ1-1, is DAGVTQSPTHLIKTRGQQVTLRCSPKSGHDTVSWYQQALGQGPQFIFQYYEEEERQRGNFPDRFSGHQFPNYSSELNVNALLLGDSALYLCASSYNRRAEAFFGQGTRLTVV.